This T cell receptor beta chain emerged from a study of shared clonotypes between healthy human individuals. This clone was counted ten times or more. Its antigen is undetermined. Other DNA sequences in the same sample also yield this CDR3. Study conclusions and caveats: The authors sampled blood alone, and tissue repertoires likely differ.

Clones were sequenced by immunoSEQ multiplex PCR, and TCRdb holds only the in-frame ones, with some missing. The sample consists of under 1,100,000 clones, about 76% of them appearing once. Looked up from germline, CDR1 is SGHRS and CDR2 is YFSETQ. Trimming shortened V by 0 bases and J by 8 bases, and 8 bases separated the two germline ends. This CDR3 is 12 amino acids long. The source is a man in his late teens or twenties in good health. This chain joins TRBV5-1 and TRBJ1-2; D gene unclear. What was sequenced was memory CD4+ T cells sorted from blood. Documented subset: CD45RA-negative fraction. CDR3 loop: CASSLERGGYTF. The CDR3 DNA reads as TGCGCCAGCAGCTTGGAACGAGGCGGCTACACCTTC.